The present T cell receptor (beta chain) was sequenced within a study of blood T cell repertoires in COVID-19. Clones were read by immunoSEQ multiplex PCR, and TCRdb kept only the in-frame ones, dropping some. In the table there are about 200,000 clones, roughly four fifths of which are singletons. Germline V lookup: CDR1 SNHLY, CDR2 FYNNEI. The CDR3 runs to 15 residues. Trimming removed 7 bases at V and 4 bases at J, with 17 bases between. This clone was recorded only once. This TCR derives from a human donor with acute or convalescent COVID-19. The donor label of this sample is uncertain. V and J are TRBV2 and TRBJ1-5; D not resolved. The sequenced sample consisted of peripheral blood. DNA for the CDR3: TGTGCCAGCACCGGGGAGGTAGGAGGGAATCAGCCCCAGCATTTT. The encoded protein is CASTGEVGGNQPQHF.